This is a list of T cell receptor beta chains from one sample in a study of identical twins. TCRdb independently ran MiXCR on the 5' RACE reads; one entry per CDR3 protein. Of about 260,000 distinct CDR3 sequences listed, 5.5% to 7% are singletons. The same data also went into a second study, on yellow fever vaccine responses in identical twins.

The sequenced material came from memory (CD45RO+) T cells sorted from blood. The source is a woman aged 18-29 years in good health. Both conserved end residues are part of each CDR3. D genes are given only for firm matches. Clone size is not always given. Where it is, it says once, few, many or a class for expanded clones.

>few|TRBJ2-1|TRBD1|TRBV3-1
TGTGCCAGCAGCCAAGGGACAGGGAGAGCTCATGAGCAGTTCTTC
CASSQGTGRAHEQFF
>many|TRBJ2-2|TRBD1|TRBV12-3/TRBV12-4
TGTGCCAGCAGTCTTGGGACAGGGTCCCTCTTATATAACACCGGGGAGCTGTTTTTT
CASSLGTGSLLYNTGELFF
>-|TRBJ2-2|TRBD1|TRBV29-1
TGCAGCGTTGTCCGGGACAGGAACACCGGGGAGCTGTTTTTT
CSVVRDRNTGELFF
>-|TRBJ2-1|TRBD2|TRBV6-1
TGTGCCAGCAGTGGTAGTACTAGCGGGGGGGCCGATGAGCAGTTCTTC
CASSGSTSGGADEQFF
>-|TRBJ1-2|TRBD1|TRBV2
TGTGCCAGTGGACAGGGGAGTCTTGGCTACACCTTC
CASGQGSLGYTF
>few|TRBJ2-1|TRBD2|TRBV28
TGTGCCAGCAGGGGACTAGCGGCCTACAATGAGCAGTTCTTC
CASRGLAAYNEQFF
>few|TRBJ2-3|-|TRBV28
TGTGCCAGCAGTTTCGCCCTAGGCACAGATACGCAGTATTTT
CASSFALGTDTQYF
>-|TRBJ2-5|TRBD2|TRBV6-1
TGTGCCAGCAGTCCCACGGTAGCCCTGGGGGGGTCCCAGTACTTC
CASSPTVALGGSQYF
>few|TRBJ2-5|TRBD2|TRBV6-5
TGTGCCAGCAGTTACTCCAGCGGGAGGGGCGAGACCCAGTACTTC
CASSYSSGRGETQYF
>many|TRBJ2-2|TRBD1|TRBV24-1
TGTGCCATCGCAAGCTTACAGGGGGCAAGAACCGGGGAGCTGTTTTTT
CAIASLQGARTGELFF
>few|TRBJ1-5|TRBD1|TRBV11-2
TGTGTCAGCAGGAGGACAGGGGGCAATCAGCCCCAGCATTTT
CVSRRTGGNQPQHF
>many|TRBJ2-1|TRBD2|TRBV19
TGTGCCAGTAGTGGGGAGGGGTCTTCTTACCACAATGAGCAGTTCTTC
CASSGEGSSYHNEQFF
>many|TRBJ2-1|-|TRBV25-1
TGTGCCAGCAGTGAATGGTCAGGCAATGAGCAGTTCTTC
CASSEWSGNEQFF
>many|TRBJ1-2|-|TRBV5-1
TGCGCCAGCAGCTCCCGGAACGGCGGGGGGGGCTACACCTTC
CASSSRNGGGGYTF
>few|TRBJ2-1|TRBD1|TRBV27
TGTGCCAGCAGTATAAGGGGACAGGGGCACAATGAGCAGTTCTTC
CASSIRGQGHNEQFF
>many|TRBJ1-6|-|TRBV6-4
TGTGCCAGCAGTGAATCCGCGGTCTCACCCCTCCACTTT
CASSESAVSPLHF
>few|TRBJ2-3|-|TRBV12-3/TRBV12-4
TGTGCCAGCAGTTTCCCGACAACCACAGATACGCAGTATTTT
CASSFPTTTDTQYF
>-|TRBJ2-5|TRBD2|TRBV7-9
TGTGCCAGCAGCGCAGGACTAGCGGGGCGTACGGAGACCCAGTACTTC
CASSAGLAGRTETQYF
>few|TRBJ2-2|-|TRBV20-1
TGCAGTGCTAGAGATTCAGGAGGCTCGAACACCGGGGAGCTGTTTTTT
CSARDSGGSNTGELFF
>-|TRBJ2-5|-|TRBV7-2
TGTGCCAGCAGCTTAGCAGGGAGCGGGACCCAGTACTTC
CASSLAGSGTQYF
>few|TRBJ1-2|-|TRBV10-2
TGCGCCAGCAGTGGGAGGGAATCCTTTTATGGCTACACCTTC
CASSGRESFYGYTF
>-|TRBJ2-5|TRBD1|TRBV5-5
TGTGCCAGCAGCGCGACAGGGGGCAGGGAGACCCAGTACTTC
CASSATGGRETQYF
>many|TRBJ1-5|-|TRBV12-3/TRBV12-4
TGTGCCAGCAGTTTAGGGGGTTATCAGCCCCAGCATTTT
CASSLGGYQPQHF
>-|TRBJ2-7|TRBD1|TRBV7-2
TGTGCCAGCAGCCCGAGGACAGGGACCTACGAGCAGTACTTC
CASSPRTGTYEQYF
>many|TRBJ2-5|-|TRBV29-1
TGCAGCGTACCTCAGGGGCCACAAGAGACCCAGTACTTC
CSVPQGPQETQYF
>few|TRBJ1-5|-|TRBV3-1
TGTGCCAGCAGCCAAGGGGTAATAGGGCTCCAGCCCCAGCATTTT
CASSQGVIGLQPQHF
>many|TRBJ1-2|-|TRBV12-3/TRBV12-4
TGTGCCAGCAGCTCGCGGGAGGGGGGCTATGGCTACACCTTC
CASSSREGGYGYTF
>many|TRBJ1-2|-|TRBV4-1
TGCGCCAGCAGCCAAGAGTACAACTATGGCTACACCTTC
CASSQEYNYGYTF
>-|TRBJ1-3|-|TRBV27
TGTGCCAGCAGTCTTACGAGTGGAAACACCATATATTTT
CASSLTSGNTIYF
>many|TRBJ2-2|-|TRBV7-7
TGTGCCAGCAGCTTAGCACAGGGCACCGGGGAGCTGTTTTTT
CASSLAQGTGELFF
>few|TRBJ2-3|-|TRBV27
TGTGCCAGCAGGCCGTACGGGAGCACAGATACGCAGTATTTT
CASRPYGSTDTQYF
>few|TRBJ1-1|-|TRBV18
TGTGCCAGCTCACCACAGGTAACAAACACTGAAGCTTTCTTT
CASSPQVTNTEAFF
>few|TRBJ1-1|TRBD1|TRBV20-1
TGCAGTGCTAGGGACAGGGGGCGGGCGATGAACACTGAAGCTTTCTTT
CSARDRGRAMNTEAFF
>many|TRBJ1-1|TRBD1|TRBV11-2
TGTGCCAGCAGCTCCTCGGACAGGGTGAACACTGAAGCTTTCTTT
CASSSSDRVNTEAFF
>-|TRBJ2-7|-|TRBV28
TGTGCCAGCCACCGGGACTTCAACCGCGAGCAGTACTTC
CASHRDFNREQYF
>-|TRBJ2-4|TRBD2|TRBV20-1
TGCTGTGCTGGCGGACTAGCGGGGGGGCTAACCAAAAACATTCAGTACTTC
CCAGGLAGGLTKNIQYF
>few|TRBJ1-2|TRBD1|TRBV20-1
TGCAGTGGAGGGGGCGACTATGGCTACACCTTC
CSGGGDYGYTF
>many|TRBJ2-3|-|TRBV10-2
TGCGCCAGCAGGGAGCGAACTCCTGCGGATACGCAGTATTTT
CASRERTPADTQYF
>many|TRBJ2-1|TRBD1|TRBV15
TGTGCCACATCCACCACTATCGGGACAGGGTACAATGAGCAGTTCTTC
CATSTTIGTGYNEQFF
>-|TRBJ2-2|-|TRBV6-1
TGTGCCAGCTCCGGACAGAAAAACACCGGGGAGCTGTTTTTT
CASSGQKNTGELFF
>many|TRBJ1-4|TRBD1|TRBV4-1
TGCGCCAGCAGCCAAGAAGGTCAGGGGGCAAGTGGTTTACTGTTTTTT
CASSQEGQGASGLLFF
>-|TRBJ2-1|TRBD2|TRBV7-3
TGTGCCAGCAGCCCTAGCGGCCCGGGGGGTAATGAGCAGTTCTTC
CASSPSGPGGNEQFF
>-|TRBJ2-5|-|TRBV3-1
TGTGCCAGCAGCCAAGAAGGGGTCCTGAGGGAGACCCAGTACTTC
CASSQEGVLRETQYF
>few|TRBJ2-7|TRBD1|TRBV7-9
TGTGCCAGCAGCAACTCTCCCGGGACAGGGACCTACGAGCAGTACTTC
CASSNSPGTGTYEQYF
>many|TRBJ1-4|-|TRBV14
TGTGCCAGCAGCCAGAACCGGAGAGAAAAACTGTTTTTT
CASSQNRREKLFF
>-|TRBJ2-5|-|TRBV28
TGTGCCAGCAGTTTAAACGGCAGAAGGGTCGGAGAGACCCAGTACTTC
CASSLNGRRVGETQYF